Shown below are 32 T cell receptor beta chains from a single sample sequenced in a study of blood T cell repertoires in COVID-19. Only in-frame clones appear in the TCRdb table, and some are missing; sequencing was by immunoSEQ multiplex PCR. The sample lists 30,000 to 40,000 clones, approximately 88% occurring once. The sample consisted of peripheral blood. The source of these receptors is a man between 60 and 75 years old with active COVID-19.

This chain uses TRBV9 with TRBJ2-4; D is uncertain. Germline V gives CDR1 SGDLS, CDR2 YYNGEE. CDR3 length equals 14 residues. Trimming stripped 3 bases from V and 0 bases from J, with 7 bases between. The CDR3 spells CASSDGLAKNIQYF. CDR3 bases: TGTGCCAGCAGCGATGGGCTAGCCAAAAACATTCAGTACTTC.

The rearrangement joins TRBV24-1 to TRBJ2-3; 8 bases align to TRBD2. Germline values: CDR1 KGHDR, CDR2 SFDVKD. The CDR3 sequence is 16 residues long. V dropped 3 bases and J dropped 3; count of bases not matched to a gene: 7. Written as DNA, the CDR3 is TGTGCCACCAGTGATCCAGCGGGAGTGGGAACAGATACGCAGTATTTT. This sequence encodes CATSDPAGVGTDTQYF.

The chain carries TRBV24-1 and TRBJ1-5; D may be TRBD1 (6 bases). This CDR3 spans 14 amino acids. Germline CDR1 and CDR2: KGHDR and SFDVKD. V shed 4 bases and J shed 6 bases, with 12 bases lying between them. CDR3 amino acids: CATSDPGHGQPQHF. CDR3 nucleotides: TGTGCCACCAGTGACCCGGGACACGGTCAGCCCCAGCATTTT.

This sequence joins TRBV6-5 and TRBJ2-7; the D gene is possibly TRBD2 (6 bases). Between the trimmed V and J ends, which lost 4 bases and 2 bases, there was a span of 12 bases. CDR3 length equals 14 residues. Germline values: CDR1 MNHEY, CDR2 SVGAGI. The CDR3, as DNA: TGTGCCAGCAGTTCACGGGAGCCCCCCTACGAGCAGTACTTC. Encoded protein: CASSSREPPYEQYF.

The chain is built from TRBV18 and TRBJ1-1, with 11 bases fitting TRBD1. Germline V gives CDR1 KGHSH, CDR2 LQKENI. The length of the CDR3 is 15 residues. V was pared by 4 bases and J by 2 bases, with 3 bases of the junction left unmatched. The CDR3 DNA sequence: TGTGCCAGCTCACAGGGACAGGGGGGAAACACTGAAGCTTTCTTT. Its protein product is CASSQGQGGNTEAFF.

The count of this clone is one. The rearrangement uses TRBV4-1 and TRBJ2-2; D uncertain. The germline V and J ends were trimmed by 4 bases and 1 base, with 13 bases remaining between them. The CDR3 spans 16 residues. Germline V gene sequence: CDR1 MGHRA, CDR2 YSYEKL. CDR3 bases: TGCGCCAGCAGCCCTAGTACTCGCGGGAACACCGGGGAGCTGTTTTTT. It yields the protein CASSPSTRGNTGELFF.

The V gene is TRBV18, the J gene TRBJ2-1; 7 bases are a match to TRBD1. The V and J ends lost 1 base and 3 bases, in that order; junction bases with no gene match: 6. The CDR3 length is 16 residues. Looked up from germline, CDR1 is KGHSH and CDR2 is LQKENI. The CDR3 sequence is CASSPQARGIYNEQFF. The DNA of the CDR3 is TGTGCCAGCTCACCACAGGCCAGGGGGATCTACAATGAGCAGTTCTTC.

The chain recombines TRBV11-3 with TRBJ2-3; 10 positions agree with TRBD1. The CDR3 is 17 amino acids. In germline, CDR1 is SGHNT, CDR2 YENEEA. V lost 2 bases to trimming and J lost 6 bases; unmatched junction nucleotides: 11. The DNA for the CDR3 is TGTGCCAGCAGCTTACGACTGGGACAGGGGACGGGGGATACGCAGTATTTT. This translates into CASSLRLGQGTGDTQYF.

This clone has a single count. V and J are TRBV18 and TRBJ1-6, with a tentative D call TRBD1 (6 bases). The V end lost 11 bases, the J end lost 8 bases, and 16 bases lay between the germline ends. Looked up from germline, CDR1 is KGHSH and CDR2 is LQKENI. The CDR3 is made up of 13 amino acids. The CDR3 nucleotides read TGTGCCGGGAAAACAGGGATCGATTCACCCCTCCACTTT. It yields the protein CAGKTGIDSPLHF. Looking up the rest from reference TRBV18 and TRBJ1-6 gives the full variable domain: NAGVMQNPRHLVRRRGQEARLRCSPMKGHSHVYWYRQLPEEGLKFMVYLQKENIIDESGMPKERFSAEFPKEGPSILRIQQVVRGDSAAYFCAGKTGIDSPLHFGNGTRLTVT.

J is TRBJ2-4 and V is TRBV11-1; 8 positions agree with TRBD2. The CDR3 loop spans 15 amino acids. Germline V CDR1 and CDR2: SGHAT, FQDESV (reference sequence). Trimming cost V 1 base and J 5 bases; bases outside gene matches: 4. CDR3 loop: CASSLGAGGENIQYF. In nucleotides, the CDR3 is TGTGCCAGCAGCTTAGGGGCGGGAGGAGAAAACATTCAGTACTTC.

This CDR3 reads CASSLGLAGAPDTQYF. In DNA, the CDR3 is TGTGCCAGCAGTCTGGGACTAGCGGGAGCCCCAGATACGCAGTATTTT. V is TRBV5-5 and J is TRBJ2-3; 14 nucleotides match TRBD2. Germline trimming cut 5 bases from V and 4 bases from J; bases unmatched to any gene: 6. CDR3 length equals 16 residues. CDR1 SGHKS and CDR2 YYEKEE come from the germline V gene (reference sequence). Full variable domain (rest looked up from reference TRBV5-5 and TRBJ2-3): DAGVTQSPTHLIKTRGQQVTLRCSPISGHKSVSWYQQVLGQGPQFIFQYYEKEERGRGNFPDRFSARQFPNYSSELNVNALLLGDSALYLCASSLGLAGAPDTQYFGPGTRLTVL.

The chain couples TRBV30 to TRBJ2-7, with 8 bases lining up with TRBD1. V lost 0 bases to trimming and J lost 3 bases; unmatched junction nucleotides: 1. In germline, CDR1 is GTSNPN, CDR2 SVGIG (reference sequence). The CDR3 consists of 13 residues. In DNA, the CDR3 is TGTGCCTGGAGTGTCACAGGGGGCTACGAGCAGTACTTC. Encoded protein: CAWSVTGGYEQYF.

The chain carries TRBV28 and TRBJ1-1; TRBD1 matches at 7 bases. Unmatched junction bases numbered 5, after V lost 6 bases and J lost 4 bases. The CDR3 has 13 amino acids. Germline CDR1 MDHEN, CDR2 SYDVKM. The CDR3 DNA is TGTGCCAGCAGGGACGACAGGGTCACTGAAGCTTTCTTT. It translates to CASRDDRVTEAFF.

The chain has TRBV27 and TRBJ2-1; TRBD1 matches at 8 bases. The CDR3 totals 19 residues. After removal of 1 base from V and 2 bases from J, the junction contained 13 bases not matched to a gene. In germline, CDR1 is MNHEY, CDR2 SMNVEV (reference sequence). In nucleotides, the CDR3 is TGTGCCAGCAGTTTATACCGGGACAGGTGGACGAAGACCTACAATGAGCAGTTCTTC. Its protein is CASSLYRDRWTKTYNEQFF.

The chain recombines TRBV5-5 with TRBJ2-7, with TRBD1 matching over 8 bases. Germline V gene lookup returns CDR1 SGHKS and CDR2 YYEKEE (reference sequence). V was pared by 4 bases and J by 2 bases, with 8 bases of the junction left unmatched. The CDR3 sequence is 15 residues long. The CDR3 loop is CASSPRDRSTYEQYF. The CDR3 coding sequence is TGTGCCAGCAGCCCCCGGGACAGGTCGACCTACGAGCAGTACTTC.

CDR3 in amino acids: CASSLLAGGGNEQFF. The CDR3 region has the DNA TGTGCCAGCAGTTTACTAGCGGGAGGGGGGAATGAGCAGTTCTTC. The rearrangement links TRBV27 to TRBJ2-1; TRBD2 agrees at 12 bases. Unmatched junction bases numbered 3, after V lost 2 bases and J lost 7 bases. The CDR3 runs to 15 residues. Per germline, CDR1 MNHEY and CDR2 SMNVEV (reference sequence).

The chain joins TRBV7-9 to TRBJ2-7; 7 nucleotides match TRBD2. From germline, CDR1 is SEHNR and CDR2 FQNEAQ (reference sequence). Trimming removed 5 bases from V and 2 bases from J; junction bases left unmatched: 9. The CDR3 sequence is 15 residues long. CDR3 nucleotide sequence: TGTGCCAGCAGCCCCTTGGGAGGGGTGACCTACGAGCAGTACTTC. It specifies CASSPLGGVTYEQYF. Full variable domain (outside the CDR3, taken from reference TRBV7-9 and TRBJ2-7): DTGVSQNPRHKITKRGQNVTFRCDPISEHNRLYWYRQTLGQGPEFLTYFQNEAQLEKSRLLSDRFSAERPKGSFSTLEIQRTEQGDSAMYLCASSPLGGVTYEQYFGPGTRLTVT.

The chain employs TRBV27 and TRBJ2-2; TRBD1 agrees at 11 bases. The trim removed 6 bases at V and 4 bases at J, leaving 4 bases unmatched. This CDR3 contains 15 residues. Germline assignment: CDR1 MNHEY and CDR2 SMNVEV (reference sequence). CDR3 region: CASRYGTGGTGELFF. In nucleotides, the CDR3 is TGTGCCAGCAGATACGGGACAGGGGGCACCGGGGAGCTGTTTTTT.

The J gene is TRBJ1-1, the V gene TRBV7-9; D perhaps matches TRBD1 (6 bases). V lost 1 base to trimming and J lost 4 bases, with 10 bases between them. CDR1 is SEHNR, CDR2 FQNEAQ, per germline (reference sequence). The CDR3 totals 14 residues. Here the CDR3 DNA reads TGTGCCAGCAGCTTAGTTACAGGGCCCACTGAAGCTTTCTTT. Translating it yields CASSLVTGPTEAFF. The full variable domain, in which reference TRBV7-9 and TRBJ1-1 provide the parts outside the CDR3, is DTGVSQNPRHKITKRGQNVTFRCDPISEHNRLYWYRQTLGQGPEFLTYFQNEAQLEKSRLLSDRFSAERPKGSFSTLEIQRTEQGDSAMYLCASSLVTGPTEAFFGQGTRLTVV.

This sequence joins TRBV5-5 and TRBJ2-3; 7 bases line up with TRBD1. J was trimmed by 8 bases and V by 0 bases; bases with no gene match: 6. This CDR3 is built from 14 residues. Per the germline V gene, CDR1 is SGHKS and CDR2 is YYEKEE (reference sequence). The DNA of the CDR3 is TGTGCCAGCAGCTTGGAACAGGGGTGGGGTACGCAGTATTTT. Encoded protein: CASSLEQGWGTQYF.

The V call is TRBV28, the J call TRBJ2-3; 11 nucleotides match TRBD1. This CDR3 region has 17 residues. The J segment lost 2 bases and the V segment lost 6 bases, leaving 10 bases of the junction unmatched. Germline CDR1 MDHEN, CDR2 SYDVKM. CDR3 sequence reads: CASSWAPGQGDTDTQYF. The CDR3 region has the DNA TGTGCCAGCAGCTGGGCTCCGGGACAGGGGGACACAGATACGCAGTATTTT.

The chain joins TRBV5-1 to TRBJ2-1; 9 positions agree with TRBD2. Germline V CDR1 and CDR2: SGHRS, YFSETQ. This CDR3 contains 13 residues. The J segment lost 10 bases and the V segment lost 5 bases, leaving 7 bases of the junction unmatched. The chain's CDR3 is CASRGSGSIEQFF. The CDR3 region has the DNA TGCGCCAGCAGGGGTAGCGGGAGTATCGAGCAGTTCTTC.

The chain has TRBV27 and TRBJ1-2, with TRBD1 matching over 10 bases. With 5 bases clipped from V and 6 bases from J, the junction kept 9 bases outside the gene matches. This CDR3 is 15 amino acids long. Germline V lookup: CDR1 MNHEY, CDR2 SMNVEV (reference sequence). Here the CDR3 reads CASSARQGALDGYTF. CDR3 bases: TGTGCCAGCAGTGCCCGACAGGGGGCGCTTGATGGCTACACCTTC.

V and J are TRBV7-2 and TRBJ2-7, with a tentative D call TRBD1 (6 bases). The germline V gene has CDR1 SGHTA and CDR2 FQGNSA. The length of the CDR3 is 14 residues. V was clipped by 1 base and J by 2 bases, with 9 bases between them. The CDR3 nucleotides are TGTGCCAGCAGCTTAGTTGGGGGCGCCTACGAGCAGTACTTC. Translated: CASSLVGGAYEQYF.

This clone was detected a few times. The chain links TRBV7-8 to TRBJ2-5, with 8 nucleotides matching TRBD1. This CDR3 is 14 amino acids long. Germline V gene sequence: CDR1 SGHVS, CDR2 FQNEAQ. J gave up 5 bases and V 6 bases, and 8 bases lay outside the gene matches. CDR3 region: CASRPGTGRETQYF. The CDR3 nucleotides read TGTGCCAGCAGACCAGGGACAGGCAGGGAGACCCAGTACTTC.

V and J are TRBV19 and TRBJ1-1; D remains unclear. The CDR3 totals 15 residues. Looked up from germline, CDR1 is LNHDA and CDR2 is SQIVND (reference sequence). V lost 1 base and J lost 2, with 11 bases in between. CDR3 residues: CASSIVGQANTEAFF. The CDR3 DNA is TGTGCCAGTAGTATAGTTGGGCAGGCTAACACTGAAGCTTTCTTT.

The V call is TRBV14, the J call TRBJ1-1; possible D gene TRBD1, 6 bases. The V gene lost 4 bases and the J gene lost 3 bases, with 21 bases spanning the gap. From germline, CDR1 is SGHDN and CDR2 FVKESK. The CDR3 is 17 amino acids. Here the CDR3 DNA reads TGTGCCAGCAGCCGCTATAGGGGGATAAACCCGGACACTGAAGCTTTCTTT. Translation: CASSRYRGINPDTEAFF.

The count of this clone is one. The chain has TRBV10-2 and TRBJ1-6; D ambiguous. V lost 7 bases and J lost 9, with 10 bases in between. The CDR3 length is 12 residues. Germline CDR1 WSHSY, CDR2 SAAADI. The CDR3 sequence is CASTGGGSPLHF. CDR3 DNA sequence: TGCGCCAGCACCGGTGGTGGTTCACCCCTCCACTTT.

The gene calls are TRBV19 and TRBJ1-3, with a weak D call TRBD1 (5 bases). This CDR3 region has 11 residues. Trimming pared 7 bases from V and 7 bases from J, leaving 8 bases between. The germline V gene encodes CDR1 LNHDA and CDR2 SQIVND (reference sequence). In DNA, the CDR3 is TGTGCCAGTACCGCAGGGAACACCATATATTTT. This codes for CASTAGNTIYF.

This clone was observed a few times. The chain carries TRBV27 and TRBJ2-1; TRBD2 might be the D (5 bases). V was pared by 6 bases and J by 6 bases, with 15 bases between. The CDR3 runs 14 residues. The germline CDR1 and CDR2 sequences are MNHEY and SMNVEV (reference sequence). CDR3 DNA sequence: TGTGCCAGCAGCAAGACTACTTTCGGCAATGAGCAGTTCTTC. Translating it yields CASSKTTFGNEQFF.

The chain couples TRBV18 to TRBJ2-5; maybe TRBD1 (5 bases). CDR3 length: 14 amino acids. Per the germline V gene, CDR1 is KGHSH and CDR2 is LQKENI. Trimming took off 0 bases at V and 1 base at J, with 6 bases between the two ends. CDR3 region: CASSPPQGQETQYF. The CDR3 region has the DNA TGTGCCAGCTCACCACCTCAGGGCCAAGAGACCCAGTACTTC.

The chain employs TRBV7-9 and TRBJ2-1, with TRBD2 matching 9 bases. V dropped 1 base and J dropped 4; count of bases not matched to a gene: 2. The germline V gene has CDR1 SEHNR and CDR2 FQNEAQ (reference sequence). This CDR3 comprises 15 residues. CDR3 in amino acids: CASSLVAGDYNEQFF. CDR3 nucleotide sequence: TGTGCCAGCAGCTTAGTAGCGGGGGATTACAATGAGCAGTTCTTC.